Each of the 15 T cell receptor beta chains below was sequenced from the same sample in a study of blood T cell repertoires in COVID-19. TCRdb's table, derived via immunoSEQ multiplex PCR, lists solely in-frame clones and lacks some. The sample holds about 240,000 clones, around 88% seen once. Sequencing was carried out using PBMCs or T cells enriched from blood (not recorded which). The receptors were sampled from a woman aged 35 to 49 with acute COVID-19.

V and J are TRBV5-6 and TRBJ2-7, with a weak D call TRBD1 (6 bases). The length of the CDR3 is 13 residues. V lost 4 bases to trimming and J lost 2 bases, with 10 bases between them. Germline V lookup: CDR1 SGHDT, CDR2 YYEEEE. This CDR3 is CASSGTRTYEQYF. The CDR3 bases are TGTGCCAGCAGCGGGACAAGGACCTACGAGCAGTACTTC.

The chain uses TRBV9 and TRBJ2-7, with 10 bases lining up with TRBD2. J gave up 5 bases and V 4 bases, and 15 bases lay outside the gene matches. The CDR3 is 17 residues long. Germline V gene data show CDR1 as SGDLS and CDR2 as YYNGEE. Here the CDR3 DNA reads TGTGCCAGCAGCCCCCTCGAGCTAGCGGGAGTATTTGACGAGCAGTACTTC. It yields the protein CASSPLELAGVFDEQYF.

V is TRBV4-1 and J is TRBJ2-3; a possible D gene is TRBD2 (5 bases). The CDR3 length is 16 residues. Deletions cut 1 base from V and 3 bases from J, with 14 bases between. Germline CDR1 MGHRA, CDR2 YSYEKL. CDR3 DNA sequence: TGCGCCAGCAGCCAAGTCGTGGGAGTCTTGACAGATACGCAGTATTTT. It encodes CASSQVVGVLTDTQYF.

The V and J genes are TRBV4-1 and TRBJ2-6, with 8 positions matching TRBD1. CDR3 length: 18 residues. Germline CDR1 is MGHRA and CDR2 is YSYEKL. J was trimmed by 3 bases and V by 4 bases; bases with no gene match: 11. CDR3 region: CASSLGEHRGIGANVLTF. CDR3 sequence (DNA): TGCGCCAGCAGCCTCGGGGAACACAGGGGGATTGGGGCCAACGTCCTGACTTTC.

This clone was found once. The genes are TRBV4-1 and TRBJ1-2; tentative D call: TRBD1 (5 bases). CDR1 is MGHRA and CDR2 is YSYEKL in the germline V gene. The CDR3 is 13 residues long. V was clipped by 4 bases and J by 2 bases, with 8 bases between them. This CDR3 reads CASSPRDNYGYTF. The DNA for the CDR3 is TGCGCCAGCAGCCCGCGGGACAACTATGGCTACACCTTC.

The J gene is TRBJ2-1, the V gene TRBV25-1; 8 bases fit TRBD2. Germline CDR1 is MGHDK and CDR2 is SYGVNS. This CDR3 contains 14 residues. Losses at the gene ends were 4 bases for V and 6 bases for J; bases not matched to a gene: 5. The CDR3 region is CASSVAGGGNEQFF. The CDR3 DNA reads as TGTGCCAGCAGTGTGGCGGGAGGAGGCAATGAGCAGTTCTTC.

The J gene is TRBJ2-7, the V gene TRBV5-5, with 11 bases aligning to TRBD2. The CDR3 runs to 16 residues. Germline assignment: CDR1 SGHKS and CDR2 YYEKEE (reference sequence). After removal of 3 bases from V and 4 bases from J, the junction contained 9 bases not matched to a gene. CDR3 nucleotides: TGTGCCAGCAGCTCGACACCGGGACTAGCGGTATACGAGCAGTACTTC. Its translation: CASSSTPGLAVYEQYF.

This rearrangement joins TRBV5-1 to TRBJ2-1; 12 bases match TRBD2. Germline loops: CDR1 SGHRS, CDR2 YFSETQ. Trimming cost V 0 bases and J 9 bases; bases outside gene matches: 1. CDR3 length: 14 amino acids. CDR3 loop: CASSLGLAGAEQFF. Here the CDR3 DNA reads TGCGCCAGCAGCTTGGGACTAGCGGGAGCTGAGCAGTTCTTC.

V is TRBV19 and J is TRBJ2-3; TRBD1 might be the D (6 bases). The germline V and J ends were trimmed by 5 bases and 0 bases, with 9 bases remaining between them. The CDR3 contains 14 residues. Germline loops: CDR1 LNHDA, CDR2 SQIVND (reference sequence). The CDR3 loop reads CASSVDSSTDTQYF. Written as DNA, the CDR3 is TGTGCCAGTAGTGTGGACAGTAGCACAGATACGCAGTATTTT.

This clone was detected once. The chain links TRBV11-3 to TRBJ2-1; maybe TRBD2 (6 bases). Per the germline V gene, CDR1 is SGHNT and CDR2 is YENEEA. Trimming pared 5 bases from V and 3 bases from J, leaving 17 bases between. This CDR3 spans 16 amino acids. CDR3: CASSPRWREIYNEQFF. The CDR3 region has the DNA TGTGCCAGCAGCCCCCGTTGGAGGGAGATCTACAATGAGCAGTTCTTC.

V gene TRBV5-6 combines with J gene TRBJ2-7; tentatively, D is TRBD2 (5 bases). V was clipped by 4 bases and J by 3 bases, with 17 bases between them. The CDR3 contains 15 residues. Germline V gene sequence: CDR1 SGHDT, CDR2 YYEEEE. The CDR3 here is CASSTPSGNIYEQYF. The CDR3 DNA follows: TGTGCCAGCAGCACTCCTTCGGGGAACATCTACGAGCAGTACTTC.

The chain is built from TRBV29-1 and TRBJ2-3; maybe TRBD2 (7 bases). Trimming took 4 bases from V and 6 from J, leaving 11 bases between them. The germline CDR1 and CDR2 sequences are SQVTM and ANQGSEA. The CDR3 is 12 amino acids. The CDR3 is CSVARGADTQYF. The CDR3 bases are TGCAGCGTTGCCCGGGGGGCTGATACGCAGTATTTT.

V usage is TRBV10-3 and J usage is TRBJ1-4; D perhaps matches TRBD1 (6 bases). This CDR3 has 13 amino acids. Germline lookup yields CDR1 ENHRY and CDR2 SYGVKD. V lost 4 bases, J lost 4 bases, and 7 bases lay in between. The CDR3 loop reads CAISGTDNEKLFF. For the CDR3, the DNA is TGTGCCATCAGTGGGACAGATAATGAAAAACTGTTTTTT.

The chain is built from TRBV5-4 and TRBJ2-1, with D maybe TRBD2 (5 bases). Germline V gene data show CDR1 as SGHNT and CDR2 as YYREEE (reference sequence). V was clipped by 4 bases and J by 7 bases, with 15 bases between them. The CDR3 sequence is 14 residues long. CDR3 bases: TGTGCCAGCAGCCCCCTTCGGGGAATGAATGAGCAGTTCTTC. Protein: CASSPLRGMNEQFF.

The chain carries TRBV7-2 and TRBJ2-4, with 10 bases matching TRBD2. The germline V gene encodes CDR1 SGHTA and CDR2 FQGNSA. The CDR3 length is 21 residues. With 0 bases clipped from V and 0 bases from J, the junction kept 14 bases outside the gene matches. The CDR3 spells CASSLARLAGVDRGAKNIQYF. CDR3 coding DNA: TGTGCCAGCAGCTTAGCGCGTCTAGCGGGAGTTGATAGGGGAGCCAAAAACATTCAGTACTTC.